A single sample is the source of the 32 T cell receptor beta chains below, sequenced in a study of cytomegalovirus exposure and HLA in healthy donors. TCRdb keeps only in-frame clones here, not all; method: immunoSEQ multiplex PCR. The table lists roughly 75,000 clones, about 94% of them singletons. Sequenced: PBMCs. The receptors come from a young woman in good health and CMV-seronegative.

This clone has a single count. V gene TRBV5-1 combines with J gene TRBJ1-2; TRBD1 matches 9 bases. This CDR3 contains 15 residues. Trimming removed 7 bases from V and 3 bases from J; junction bases left unmatched: 10. The germline V gene encodes CDR1 SGHRS and CDR2 YFSETQ. The CDR3 region has the DNA TGCGCCAGCGCGCCGGTGGGACAGGGTTACTATGGCTACACCTTC. Protein: CASAPVGQGYYGYTF.

The genes are TRBV30 and TRBJ1-2; D uncertain. The CDR3 has 12 amino acids. V was clipped by 5 bases and J by 4 bases, with 11 bases between them. Germline-derived CDR1 and CDR2 are GTSNPN and SVGIG (reference sequence). CDR3 residues: CAWYYSLYGYTF. In nucleotides, the CDR3 is TGTGCCTGGTATTACTCCCTCTATGGCTACACCTTC. The full variable domain, with the rest looked up from reference TRBV30 and TRBJ1-2, is SQTIHQWPATLVQPVGSPLSLECTVEGTSNPNLYWYRQAAGRGLQLLFYSVGIGQISSEVPQNLSASRPQDRQFILSSKKLLLSDSGFYLCAWYYSLYGYTFGSGTRLTVV.

The chain is built from TRBV2 and TRBJ2-5; D unclear. Germline V gives CDR1 SNHLY, CDR2 FYNNEI. The CDR3 length is 14 residues. V was shortened by 8 bases and J by 7 bases, with 20 bases between the two germline ends. CDR3 sequence: CASGPGPERGTQYF. The CDR3 DNA reads as TGTGCCAGCGGCCCCGGTCCGGAACGAGGGACCCAGTACTTC.

The chain joins TRBV20-1 to TRBJ1-2; unclear D gene. This CDR3 is 9 amino acids long. Trimming cost V 2 bases and J 14 bases, with 9 bases left between them. CDR1 and CDR2 (germline): DFQATT, SNEGSKA (reference sequence). For the CDR3, the DNA is TGCAGTGCTAGACCCCCAGTTACCTTC. This gives the protein CSARPPVTF.

The rearrangement joins TRBV28 to TRBJ2-1; 13 bases are shared with TRBD2. This CDR3 has 15 amino acids. CDR1 is MDHEN and CDR2 is SYDVKM in the germline V gene. With 1 base clipped from V and 9 bases from J, the junction kept 3 bases outside the gene matches. The CDR3 region is CASSLSTSGRGEQFF. Here the CDR3 DNA reads TGTGCCAGCAGTTTATCTACTAGCGGGAGGGGTGAGCAGTTCTTC. Using reference TRBV28 and TRBJ2-1 for the parts outside the CDR3, the full variable domain is DVKVTQSSRYLVKRTGEKVFLECVQDMDHENMFWYRQDPGLGLRLIYFSYDVKMKEKGDIPEGYSVSREKKERFSLILESASTNQTSMYLCASSLSTSGRGEQFFGPGTRLTVL.

The chain uses TRBV6-1 and TRBJ1-5; D ambiguous. CDR3 length equals 15 residues. V lost 3 bases, J lost 0 bases, and 9 bases lay in between. Germline V gene sequence: CDR1 MNHNS, CDR2 SASEGT. The DNA for the CDR3 is TGTGCCAGCAGTGAGTCAGTCCATAGCAATCAGCCCCAGCATTTT. This gives the protein CASSESVHSNQPQHF.

J is TRBJ2-3 and V is TRBV29-1, with D uncertain. Per the germline V gene, CDR1 is SQVTM and CDR2 is ANQGSEA. The V end lost 7 bases, the J end lost 2 bases, and 16 bases lay between the germline ends. This CDR3 contains 14 residues. DNA of the CDR3: TGCAGCGCCGACCCGGCCACAGACACAGATACGCAGTATTTT. This translates into CSADPATDTDTQYF.

The J gene is TRBJ1-1, the V gene TRBV7-2; D unclear. The CDR3 extends over 15 amino acids. V lost 5 bases and J 0 bases, leaving 13 bases between the germline ends. Germline loops: CDR1 SGHTA, CDR2 FQGNSA. As DNA, the CDR3 is TGTGCCAGCAGCATTACAAGAGGAATGAACACTGAAGCTTTCTTT. Its protein product is CASSITRGMNTEAFF.

V gene TRBV11-3 combines with J gene TRBJ2-7; the match to TRBD2 covers 7 bases. V was pared by 7 bases and J by 5 bases, with 14 bases of the junction left unmatched. CDR1 SGHNT and CDR2 YENEEA come from the germline V gene. This CDR3 is 15 amino acids long. This chain's CDR3 is CASKNAAAGLNEQYF. CDR3 bases: TGTGCCAGCAAAAATGCCGCGGCGGGACTAAACGAGCAGTACTTC. Combining the CDR3 with reference TRBV11-3 and TRBJ2-7 gives the whole variable domain EAGVVQSPRYKIIEKKQPVAFWCNPISGHNTLYWYLQNLGQGPELLIRYENEEAVDDSQLPKDRFSAERLKGVDSTLKIQPAELGDSAVYLCASKNAAAGLNEQYFGPGTRLTVT.

V and J are TRBV2 and TRBJ2-1; D perhaps matches TRBD1 (6 bases). V was clipped by 6 bases and J by 12 bases, with 15 bases between them. From germline, CDR1 is SNHLY and CDR2 FYNNEI. The CDR3 loop spans 12 amino acids. CDR3 residues: CASSSQGVRQFF. In DNA, the CDR3 is TGTGCCAGCAGCTCACAGGGCGTTCGGCAGTTCTTC.

The chain combines TRBV7-3 with TRBJ2-1, with D unresolved. The CDR3 sequence is 14 residues long. Trimming cost V 3 bases and J 6 bases, with 12 bases left between them. The germline V gene encodes CDR1 SGHTA and CDR2 FQGTGA. CDR3 DNA sequence: TGTGCCAGCAGCTTCGCCCCCGGTGTCAATGAGCAGTTCTTC. Its translation is CASSFAPGVNEQFF. Based on the CDR3 plus reference TRBV7-3 and TRBJ2-1, the full variable domain is GAGVSQTPSNKVTEKGKYVELRCDPISGHTALYWYRQSLGQGPEFLIYFQGTGAADDSGLPNDRFFAVRPEGSVSTLKIQRTERGDSAVYLCASSFAPGVNEQFFGPGTRLTVL.

The chain carries TRBV6-1 and TRBJ1-1; D is perhaps TRBD1 (6 bases). V gave up 4 bases and J gave up 5 bases, with 23 bases separating them. Germline assignment: CDR1 MNHNS and CDR2 SASEGT. The CDR3 has 17 amino acids. The CDR3 DNA is TGTGCCAGCAGTGCTCCGACGATTGGGGGCTTTAGTACTGAAGCTTTCTTT. Amino acids: CASSAPTIGGFSTEAFF.

The CDR3 spells CASKLAGGFGSGEQYF. The CDR3 DNA is TGTGCCAGCAAACTAGCGGGAGGTTTCGGGTCGGGCGAGCAGTACTTC. The chain is built from TRBV11-2 and TRBJ2-7, with 12 nucleotides matching TRBD2. This CDR3 contains 16 residues. Trimming at V came to 7 bases and at J to 6 bases, leaving 13 bases not matched to a gene. CDR1 and CDR2 from the germline V gene are SGHAT and FQNNGV.

This chain connects TRBV27 to TRBJ1-2; 8 bases fit TRBD1. The V and J ends lost 4 bases and 5 bases, in that order; junction bases with no gene match: 3. The V gene's germline CDR1 is MNHEY and CDR2 SMNVEV (reference sequence). CDR3 length: 13 amino acids. CDR3 DNA: TGTGCCAGCAGTTATGGGACAGGATATGGCTACACCTTC. Protein: CASSYGTGYGYTF.

The chain joins TRBV9 to TRBJ2-3; 10 positions match TRBD1. The V segment lost 0 bases and the J segment 1 base; nucleotides outside the gene matches: 5. CDR1 and CDR2 (germline): SGDLS, YYNGEE. The length of the CDR3 is 17 residues. CDR3 sequence: CASSVGPGTGGTDTQYF. The CDR3 DNA reads as TGTGCCAGCAGCGTAGGACCGGGGACAGGGGGCACAGATACGCAGTATTTT. Full variable domain (outside the CDR3, taken from reference TRBV9 and TRBJ2-3): DSGVTQTPKHLITATGQRVTLRCSPRSGDLSVYWYQQSLDQGLQFLIQYYNGEERAKGNILERFSAQQFPDLHSELNLSSLELGDSALYFCASSVGPGTGGTDTQYFGPGTRLTVL.

This clone appeared a single time. The chain uses TRBV10-3 and TRBJ1-1; 7 nucleotides align to TRBD1. V gave up 7 bases and J gave up 2 bases; unmatched junction bases: 4. This CDR3 is built from 13 residues. Germline lookup yields CDR1 ENHRY and CDR2 SYGVKD. CDR3 in amino acids: CAINRDSNTEAFF. In nucleotides, the CDR3 is TGTGCCATCAATCGGGACAGTAACACTGAAGCTTTCTTT.

This chain connects TRBV27 to TRBJ2-5; unclear D gene. Germline loops: CDR1 MNHEY, CDR2 SMNVEV (reference sequence). CDR3 size: 12 residues. V was clipped by 5 bases and J by 3 bases, with 7 bases between them. The chain's CDR3 is CASSPTKETQYF. In DNA form, the CDR3 reads TGTGCCAGCAGTCCAACAAAAGAGACCCAGTACTTC.

The rearrangement uses TRBV2 and TRBJ1-2; TRBD1 is a possible D gene (5 bases). V lost 5 bases and J 5 bases, leaving 6 bases between the germline ends. This CDR3 is 11 amino acids long. CDR1 and CDR2 from the germline V gene are SNHLY and FYNNEI. The CDR3 region is CASSPGYGYTF. The DNA of the CDR3 is TGTGCCAGCAGTCCAGGGTATGGCTACACCTTC.

The V call is TRBV28, the J call TRBJ2-7, with D unresolved. The CDR3 is 14 amino acids. Trimming cost V 3 bases and J 4 bases, with 13 bases left between them. From germline, CDR1 is MDHEN and CDR2 SYDVKM. The CDR3 protein is CASSLTEPIYEQYF. For the CDR3, the DNA is TGTGCCAGCAGTTTGACTGAACCGATTTACGAGCAGTACTTC.

The chain joins TRBV19 to TRBJ2-7; 7 bases line up with TRBD1. Losses at the gene ends were 3 bases for V and 3 bases for J; bases not matched to a gene: 8. The germline CDR1 and CDR2 sequences are LNHDA and SQIVND (reference sequence). This CDR3 has 15 residues. CDR3 amino acids: CASSIGAGGSYEQYF. The DNA of the CDR3 is TGTGCCAGTAGTATCGGGGCAGGGGGAAGCTACGAGCAGTACTTC.

V is TRBV6-1 and J is TRBJ2-5, with TRBD2 matching over 11 bases. The germline gives CDR1 MNHNS, CDR2 SASEGT. The V and J ends lost 1 base and 5 bases, in that order; junction bases with no gene match: 15. There are 19 residues in the CDR3. CDR3 region: CASSEEIASGRSPFETQYF. As DNA, the CDR3 is TGTGCCAGCAGTGAAGAAATCGCTAGCGGGAGGTCACCCTTTGAGACCCAGTACTTC.

This chain connects TRBV5-1 to TRBJ2-5; possible D gene TRBD2, 7 bases. The CDR3 has 17 amino acids. Germline V lookup: CDR1 SGHRS, CDR2 YFSETQ. The ends were cut back, 4 bases at V and 1 base at J, with 20 bases in the middle. The CDR3 bases are TGCGCCAGCAGCCGGGGGGACACAACCCCCATCCAAGAGACCCAGTACTTC. It yields the protein CASSRGDTTPIQETQYF.

Written as DNA, the CDR3 is TGTGCCAGCAGTATAGCGGGCCAGCTTTCCTACGAGCAGTACTTC. As protein: CASSIAGQLSYEQYF. This chain connects TRBV27 to TRBJ2-7; 7 bases map to TRBD2. This CDR3 has 15 amino acids. V lost 5 bases, J lost 1 base, and 8 bases stayed unmatched. CDR1 is MNHEY, CDR2 SMNVEV, per germline (reference sequence).

The gene calls are TRBV6-5 and TRBJ1-5; D call uncertain. The CDR3 spans 14 residues. V was clipped by 4 bases and J by 1 base, with 8 bases between them. Germline values: CDR1 MNHEY, CDR2 SVGAGI. This CDR3 reads CASSLIESNQPQHF. The CDR3 region has the DNA TGTGCCAGCAGTTTGATAGAGAGCAATCAGCCCCAGCATTTT.

The V call is TRBV30, the J call TRBJ2-1, with 10 nucleotides matching TRBD2. V gave up 2 bases and J gave up 12 bases; unmatched junction bases: 10. Germline V gene data show CDR1 as GTSNPN and CDR2 as SVGIG (reference sequence). The CDR3 length is 14 residues. The CDR3 is CAWSLGTSVYWQFF. The CDR3 DNA reads TGTGCCTGGAGTTTGGGGACTAGCGTTTATTGGCAGTTCTTC.

This chain joins TRBV7-8 and TRBJ2-7; D gene unclear. The ends were cut back, 5 bases at V and 3 bases at J, with 14 bases in the middle. In germline, CDR1 is SGHVS, CDR2 FQNEAQ. This CDR3 comprises 14 residues. This chain's CDR3 is CASSPWRRNYEQYF. The CDR3 nucleotides are TGTGCCAGCAGCCCATGGCGCAGGAACTACGAGCAGTACTTC.

The chain employs TRBV6-5 and TRBJ1-2; possibly TRBD1 for D (6 bases). Looked up from germline, CDR1 is MNHEY and CDR2 is SVGAGI. The CDR3 is made up of 13 amino acids. V lost 8 bases to trimming and J lost 5 bases, with 15 bases between them. The CDR3 coding sequence is TGTGCCAGCGGCAGGGGCCAGATGTATGGCTACACCTTC. It codes for CASGRGQMYGYTF.

The chain recombines TRBV6-4 with TRBJ2-3; 11 nucleotides match TRBD2. Losses at the gene ends were 5 bases for V and 3 bases for J; bases not matched to a gene: 4. Per the germline V gene, CDR1 is MRHNA and CDR2 is SNTAGT. There are 15 residues in the CDR3. The CDR3 region has the DNA TGTGCCAGCAGTCCTAGCGGGGGGAGTACAGATACGCAGTATTTT. It is translated as CASSPSGGSTDTQYF.

The rearrangement uses TRBV5-1 and TRBJ2-7; D is unresolved. This CDR3 region has 13 residues. In germline, CDR1 is SGHRS, CDR2 YFSETQ. V lost 0 bases and J 4 bases, leaving 8 bases between the germline ends. CDR3 in amino acids: CASSLVAGYEQYF. CDR3 DNA: TGCGCCAGCAGCTTGGTGGCTGGTTACGAGCAGTACTTC.

This chain links TRBV2 with TRBJ1-2; 8 nucleotides align to TRBD1. The trim removed 0 bases at V and 7 bases at J, leaving 7 bases unmatched. The length of the CDR3 is 15 residues. Germline CDR1 and CDR2: SNHLY and FYNNEI. CDR3 nucleotides: TGTGCCAGCAGTGAAGCCGGACAGGGCATCTCTGGCTACACCTTC. It is translated as CASSEAGQGISGYTF.

This sequence joins TRBV6-6 and TRBJ1-1; 7 bases map to TRBD1. The CDR3 covers 14 residues. The germline V gene encodes CDR1 MNHNY and CDR2 SVGAGI (reference sequence). Germline trimming cut 3 bases from V and 4 bases from J; bases unmatched to any gene: 5. The CDR3 here is CASSYDAGGTEAFF. In nucleotides, the CDR3 is TGTGCCAGCAGTTATGATGCAGGGGGCACTGAAGCTTTCTTT.

The V call is TRBV10-3, the J call TRBJ1-2, with D maybe TRBD1 (5 bases). The germline V gene has CDR1 ENHRY and CDR2 SYGVKD. V dropped 7 bases and J dropped 4 bases, with 16 bases sitting between them. The CDR3 runs to 14 residues. CDR3 amino acids: CAINLSRQGYGYTF. CDR3 nucleotides: TGTGCCATCAACCTTAGTCGCCAGGGCTATGGCTACACCTTC.